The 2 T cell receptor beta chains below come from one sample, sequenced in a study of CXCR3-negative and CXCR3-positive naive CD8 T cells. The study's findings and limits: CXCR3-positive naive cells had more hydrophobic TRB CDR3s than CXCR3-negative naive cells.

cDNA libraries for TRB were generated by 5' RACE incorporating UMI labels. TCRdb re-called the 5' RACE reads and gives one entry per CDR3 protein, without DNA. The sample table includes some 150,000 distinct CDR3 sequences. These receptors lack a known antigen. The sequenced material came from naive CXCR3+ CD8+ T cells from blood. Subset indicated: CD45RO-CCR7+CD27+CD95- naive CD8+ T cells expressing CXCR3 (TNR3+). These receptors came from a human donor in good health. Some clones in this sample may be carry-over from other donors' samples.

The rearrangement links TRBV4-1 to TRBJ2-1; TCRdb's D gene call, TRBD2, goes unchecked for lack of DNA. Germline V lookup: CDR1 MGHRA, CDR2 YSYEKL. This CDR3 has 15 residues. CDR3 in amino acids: CASSLTGEIYNEQFF.

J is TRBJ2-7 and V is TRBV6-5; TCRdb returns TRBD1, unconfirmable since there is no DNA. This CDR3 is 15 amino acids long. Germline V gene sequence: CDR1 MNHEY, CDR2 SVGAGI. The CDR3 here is CASSYARDSSYEQYF.